This T cell receptor beta chain was found in a study of vaccination effects on CD4 cells after COVID-19. Data came from immunoSEQ multiplex PCR; TCRdb stores just in-frame clones and leaves some out. The table has more than 12,000 clones, 55% to 85% seen once. Sequencing was preceded by expansion of antigen-specific CD4+ T cells with viral peptide pools in the ViraFEST assay. At the end of about 10 days of culture, CD4+ T cells were isolated. Participants each got two BNT162b2 or mRNA-1273 vaccine doses. They grew a few million PBMC in each well, adding around 10 IU/ml IL-2 and roughly 9.3 ug/ml peptides. On this clone: Its antigen is still unknown.

Trimming took 1 base from V and 5 from J, leaving 14 bases between them. The length of the CDR3 is 15 residues. Germline CDR1 is MGHRA and CDR2 is YSYEKL. The V and J genes are TRBV4-1 and TRBJ1-1; D perhaps matches TRBD1 (6 bases). The origin of this receptor is a human donor who received a COVID-19 vaccine. The sample consisted of CD4+ T cells from PBMCs cultured with SARS-CoV-2 spike peptides, taken after COVID-19 vaccination. CDR3 DNA: TGCGCCAGCAGCCAAGGGCGGGGGGCTAGTACTGAAGCTTTCTTT. Its protein is CASSQGRGASTEAFF.